This TCR beta chain emerged from a study of T cells in Graves' hyperthyroidism and ophthalmopathy. From germline, CDR1 is MDHEN and CDR2 SYDVKM. V shed 2 bases, J shed 0 bases, and the junction held 5 bases outside the gene matches. The CDR3 totals 16 residues. Ophthalmopathy patients showed a Clinical Activity Score of at least 3, NOSPECS grade of at least 4 and duration under 3 months. It was uncontrolled infection, other autoimmune disease, pregnancy or lactation that excluded patients. As to this clonotype: Its cognate antigen is unknown.

Study-wide results and caveats: Ophthalmopathy could be told apart from stable hyperthyroidism with a 13 V-J model. Most expanded thyroid clonotypes above 0.001 recurred in blood.

Authors of the study amplified TCR beta CDR3 regions from RNA transcripts. During a first-round RT-PCR of the TCR CDR3, the HTBI primer set was used. TCRdb reprocessed the multiplex PCR reads with MiXCR, giving one entry per CDR3 protein. The sample has hundreds of thousands of distinct CDR3 sequences, around 20% seen once. This receptor was identified in a man younger than 40 with Graves' ophthalmopathy. The V and J genes are TRBV28 and TRBJ2-7; 9 nucleotides line up with TRBD2. The sequencing sample was made of blood. This chain's CDR3 is CASSLPLAGSSYEQYF. CDR3 DNA sequence: TGTGCCAGCAGTTTACCCCTAGCGGGAAGCTCCTACGAGCAGTACTTC.